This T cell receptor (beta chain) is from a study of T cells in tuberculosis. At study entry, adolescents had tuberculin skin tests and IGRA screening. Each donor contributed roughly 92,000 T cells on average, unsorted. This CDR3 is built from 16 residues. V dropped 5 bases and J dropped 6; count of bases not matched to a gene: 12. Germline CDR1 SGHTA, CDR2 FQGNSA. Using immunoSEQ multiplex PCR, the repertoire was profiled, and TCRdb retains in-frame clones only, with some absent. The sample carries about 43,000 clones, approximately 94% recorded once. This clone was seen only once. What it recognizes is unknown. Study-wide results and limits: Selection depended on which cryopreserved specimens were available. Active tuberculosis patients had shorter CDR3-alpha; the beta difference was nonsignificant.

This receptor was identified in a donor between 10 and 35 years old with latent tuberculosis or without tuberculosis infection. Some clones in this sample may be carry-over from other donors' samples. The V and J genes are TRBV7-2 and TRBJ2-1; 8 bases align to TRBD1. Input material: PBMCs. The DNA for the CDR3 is TGTGCCAGCAGCCTCGTCGAGGCAGGGGGCCTCAATGAGCAGTTCTTC. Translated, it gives CASSLVEAGGLNEQFF.